This T cell receptor (beta chain) emerged from a study of T cell clonality in common variable immunodeficiency. Data came from immunoSEQ multiplex PCR; TCRdb stores just in-frame clones and leaves some out. Observed in the sample are roughly 70,000 clones, none of them singletons. Caucasian heritage predominated among both patients and controls. This clone was recorded at least ten times. The antigen is not known. The missing CDR3 end, 3 residues past where the read stops, is filled in from the germline J gene. CDR3 length equals 15 residues. Germline CDR1 and CDR2: MGHRA and YSYEKL. Trimming shortened V by 2 bases and J by 8 bases, and 13 bases separated the two germline ends. Findings and caveats of the study: Compared with controls, CVID subjects had fewer shared TCRbeta clones.

The TCR sequence derives from a person aged 18 to 75 in good health. Input material: peripheral blood mononuclear cells. The rearrangement links TRBV4-1 to TRBJ1-6; D possibly corresponds to TRBD1 (6 bases). The CDR3 is CASSQQQGTDSPLHF. CDR3 bases read: TGCGCCAGCAGCCAACAACAGGGTACCGATTCACCC.